The clone carrying this T cell receptor (beta chain) is a singleton in its sample. Its target is not known. Generated by immunoSEQ multiplex PCR, the TCRdb table keeps only in-frame clones and is missing some. The sample gives millions of clones, approximately 94% of which show up once; about 1.1% is in the top ten. These data are taken from a study of shared clonotypes between healthy human individuals. Study conclusions and caveats: Generally, estimated richness proved larger in naive subsets than it did in memory subsets.

Trimming left V 5 bases short and J 3 bases short, with 14 bases between. The germline V gene has CDR1 LNHDA and CDR2 SQIVND (reference sequence). There are 15 residues in the CDR3. CD8 cells classed as naive were CD45RO-negative and positively selected for CCR7, excluding terminally differentiated effector memory CD45RA+ cells. Source material: naive CD8+ T cells sorted from blood. The chain couples TRBV19 to TRBJ1-5, with no clear D. This TCR derives from a man between 18 and 35 years old in good health. The CDR3 sequence: CASSSAGTTNQPQHF. CDR3 in DNA: TGTGCCAGTAGTTCGGCAGGTACTACCAATCAGCCCCAGCATTTT.